This TCR beta chain emerged from a study of immune heterogeneity within non-small cell lung tumors. V was trimmed by 3 bases and J by 2 bases, leaving 11 bases between them. The CDR3 has 13 amino acids. Germline V gene data show CDR1 as DFQATT and CDR2 as SNEGSKA (reference sequence). TCR beta CDR3 was amplified by multiplex PCR using 32 V and 13 J primers. TCRdb reanalysed the multiplex PCR reads using MiXCR and keeps one entry per CDR3 protein. The sample carries 2,000 or so distinct CDR3 sequences, less than 35% recorded once. This clonotype ranks as medium-sized. Each sample used approximately 0.55 ug of genomic DNA from bulk tumor tissue. Surgery yielded several widely spaced biopsies per primary tumor. Their non-small cell lung cancer was newly diagnosed and untreated, and the patients underwent curative surgery.

The chain uses TRBV20-1 and TRBJ2-7; no clear D. This sequence was found in a woman aged 45-65 years with non-small cell lung cancer. Input material: lung tumor tissue. CDR3 amino acids: CSASALQPYEQYF. The DNA for the CDR3 is TGCAGTGCTAGTGCCCTACAACCCTACGAGCAGTACTTC.